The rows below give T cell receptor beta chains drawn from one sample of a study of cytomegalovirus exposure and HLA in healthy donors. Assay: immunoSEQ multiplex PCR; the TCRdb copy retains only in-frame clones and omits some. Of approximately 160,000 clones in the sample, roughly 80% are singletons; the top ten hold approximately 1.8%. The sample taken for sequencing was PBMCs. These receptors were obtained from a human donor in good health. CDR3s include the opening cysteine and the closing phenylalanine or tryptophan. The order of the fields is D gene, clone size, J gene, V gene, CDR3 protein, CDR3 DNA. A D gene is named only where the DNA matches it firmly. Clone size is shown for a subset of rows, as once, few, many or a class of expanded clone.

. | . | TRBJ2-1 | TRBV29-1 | CSVGLPWRNEQFF | TGCAGCGTTGGGCTTCCCTGGAGAAATGAGCAGTTCTTC
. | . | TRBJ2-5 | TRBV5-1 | CASSFSELETQYF | TGCGCCAGCAGCTTTTCGGAGTTGGAGACCCAGTACTTC
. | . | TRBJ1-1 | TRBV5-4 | CASSWGGAEAFF | TGTGCCAGCAGCTGGGGGGGGGCTGAAGCTTTCTTT
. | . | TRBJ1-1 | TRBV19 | CASSYRRGGDTEAFF | TGTGCCAGTAGTTACCGCCGGGGAGGTGACACTGAAGCTTTCTTT
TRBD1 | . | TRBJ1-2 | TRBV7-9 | CASSQGQGGIYGYTF | TGTGCCAGCAGTCAGGGACAGGGGGGAATCTATGGCTACACCTTC
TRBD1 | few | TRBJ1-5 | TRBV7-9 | CASSPGQGGQPQHF | TGTGCCAGCAGCCCGGGACAGGGGGGACAGCCCCAGCATTTT
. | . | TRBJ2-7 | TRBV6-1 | CASSEGARVQGYEQYF | TGTGCCAGCAGTGAAGGGGCCAGAGTACAGGGCTACGAGCAGTACTTC
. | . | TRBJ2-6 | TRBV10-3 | CATEQGSGANVLTF | TGTGCCACCGAACAGGGATCTGGGGCCAACGTCCTGACTTTC
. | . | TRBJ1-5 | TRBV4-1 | CASSHDLTLTANQPQHF | TGCGCCAGCAGCCACGATTTAACCCTGACAGCGAATCAGCCCCAGCATTTT
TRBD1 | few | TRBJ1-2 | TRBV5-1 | CASSSNGQGGYTF | TGCGCCAGCAGCTCGAACGGACAGGGTGGCTACACCTTC
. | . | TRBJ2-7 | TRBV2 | CASSDTGLSYEQYF | TGTGCCAGCAGTGACACAGGCCTATCCTACGAGCAGTACTTC
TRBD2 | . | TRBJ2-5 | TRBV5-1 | CASSPWGTSGRETQYF | TGCGCCAGCAGCCCCTGGGGGACTAGCGGAAGAGAGACCCAGTACTTC
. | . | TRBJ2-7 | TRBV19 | CASSNRAGESYEQYF | TGTGCCAGTAGTAACCGGGCAGGGGAGTCCTACGAGCAGTACTTC
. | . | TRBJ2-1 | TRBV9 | CASSVPGYNEQFF | TGTGCCAGCAGCGTGCCGGGTTACAATGAGCAGTTCTTC
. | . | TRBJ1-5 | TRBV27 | CASSSTGYLNQPQHF | TGTGCCAGCAGTTCAACAGGATATCTTAATCAGCCCCAGCATTTT
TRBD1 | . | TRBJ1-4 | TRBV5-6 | CASSFTGTGYSNEKLFF | TGTGCCAGCAGCTTCACCGGGACAGGGTACTCTAATGAAAAACTGTTTTTT
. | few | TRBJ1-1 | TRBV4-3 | CASSQDSQGLMNTEAFF | TGCGCCAGCAGCCAAGATAGCCAGGGCTTGATGAACACTGAAGCTTTCTTT
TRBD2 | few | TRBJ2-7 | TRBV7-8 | CASSASTSAGSYEQYF | TGTGCCAGCAGCGCCAGCACTAGCGCGGGGTCCTACGAGCAGTACTTC
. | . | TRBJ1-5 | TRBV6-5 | CATGRGGNQPQHF | TGTGCCACCGGACGGGGTGGCAATCAGCCCCAGCATTTT
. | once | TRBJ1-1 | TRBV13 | CATVKGYEAFF | TGTGCCACCGTCAAGGGGTATGAAGCTTTCTTT
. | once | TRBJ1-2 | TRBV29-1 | CSVLYTNYGYTF | TGCAGCGTCCTCTATACTAACTATGGCTACACCTTC
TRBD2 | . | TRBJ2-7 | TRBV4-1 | CASSQGTSGYYYEQYF | TGCGCCAGCAGCCAAGGGACTAGCGGATACTACTACGAGCAGTACTTC
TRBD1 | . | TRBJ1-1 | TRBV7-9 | CASSLQGVTEAFF | TGTGCCAGCAGCTTACAGGGGGTTACTGAAGCTTTCTTT
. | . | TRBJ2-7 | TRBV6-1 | CASSEYEDLSEQYF | TGTGCCAGCAGTGAATATGAGGATTTAAGCGAGCAGTACTTC
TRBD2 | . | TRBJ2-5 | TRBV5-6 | CASSFGERGGLETQYF | TGTGCCAGCAGCTTTGGGGAGCGGGGGGGCCTGGAGACCCAGTACTTC
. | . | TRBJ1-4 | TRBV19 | CASIFKGSGNEKLFF | TGTGCCAGTATTTTTAAGGGAAGCGGTAATGAAAAACTGTTTTTT
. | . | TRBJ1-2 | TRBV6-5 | CASSYSNNVGGYTF | TGTGCCAGCAGTTACTCGAATAACGTCGGGGGCTACACCTTC
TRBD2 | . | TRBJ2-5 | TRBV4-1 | CASSRGLAETQYF | TGCGCCAGCAGCCGGGGACTAGCCGAGACCCAGTACTTC
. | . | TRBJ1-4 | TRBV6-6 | CASSPQGGAGKLFF | TGTGCCAGCAGTCCCCAGGGAGGGGCCGGAAAACTGTTTTTT
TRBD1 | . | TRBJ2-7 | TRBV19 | CASSIGTGGYEQYF | TGTGCCAGTAGTATCGGGACAGGGGGCTACGAGCAGTACTTC
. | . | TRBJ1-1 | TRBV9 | CASSGTDEAFF | TGTGCCAGCAGCGGGACAGACGAAGCTTTCTTT
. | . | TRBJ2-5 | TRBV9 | CASSVLGVGARAQETQYF | TGTGCCAGCAGCGTATTGGGCGTGGGGGCTCGCGCACAAGAGACCCAGTACTTC
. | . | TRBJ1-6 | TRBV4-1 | CASSQEGSSYNSPLHF | TGCGCCAGCAGCCAAGAAGGGAGCTCCTATAATTCACCCCTCCACTTT
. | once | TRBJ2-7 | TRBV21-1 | CASTQRVGQGDYEQYF | TGTGCCAGCACCCAACGAGTCGGACAGGGAGACTACGAGCAGTACTTC
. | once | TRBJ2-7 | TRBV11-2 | CASSLRQQSYEQYF | TGTGCCAGCAGCTTAAGGCAACAGTCCTACGAGCAGTACTTC
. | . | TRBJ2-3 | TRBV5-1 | CASSLVQGRRDTQYF | TGCGCCAGCAGCTTGGTCCAGGGCCGTAGGGATACGCAGTATTTT
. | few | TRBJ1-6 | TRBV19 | CASSIRQTNSPLHF | TGTGCCAGTAGTATCCGACAGACCAATTCACCCCTCCACTTT
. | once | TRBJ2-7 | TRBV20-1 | CSARAGYEQYF | TGCAGTGCTAGAGCGGGATACGAGCAGTACTTC
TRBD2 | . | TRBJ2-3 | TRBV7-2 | CASSPFILAGSTDTQYF | TGTGCCAGCAGCCCCTTTATCCTAGCGGGGAGCACAGATACGCAGTATTTT
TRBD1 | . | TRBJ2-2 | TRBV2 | CASSAQGATNTGELFF | TGTGCCAGCAGTGCCCAGGGGGCTACGAACACCGGGGAGCTGTTTTTT
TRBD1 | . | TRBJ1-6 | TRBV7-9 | CASSLGDRGRSPLHF | TGTGCCAGCAGCCTTGGGGACAGGGGACGTTCACCCCTCCACTTT
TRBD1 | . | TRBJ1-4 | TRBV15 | CATSSGQGGEKLFF | TGTGCCACCAGCAGTGGACAGGGAGGTGAAAAACTGTTTTTT
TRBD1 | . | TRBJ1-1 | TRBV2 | CASTGTANTEAFF | TGTGCCAGCACCGGGACAGCGAACACTGAAGCTTTCTTT
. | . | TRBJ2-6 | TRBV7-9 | CASSHRDSGANVLTF | TGTGCCAGCAGCCACAGGGACTCTGGGGCCAACGTCCTGACTTTC
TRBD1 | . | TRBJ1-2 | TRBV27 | CASSTQGLLDGYTF | TGTGCCAGCAGTACACAGGGGCTTTTGGACGGCTACACCTTC